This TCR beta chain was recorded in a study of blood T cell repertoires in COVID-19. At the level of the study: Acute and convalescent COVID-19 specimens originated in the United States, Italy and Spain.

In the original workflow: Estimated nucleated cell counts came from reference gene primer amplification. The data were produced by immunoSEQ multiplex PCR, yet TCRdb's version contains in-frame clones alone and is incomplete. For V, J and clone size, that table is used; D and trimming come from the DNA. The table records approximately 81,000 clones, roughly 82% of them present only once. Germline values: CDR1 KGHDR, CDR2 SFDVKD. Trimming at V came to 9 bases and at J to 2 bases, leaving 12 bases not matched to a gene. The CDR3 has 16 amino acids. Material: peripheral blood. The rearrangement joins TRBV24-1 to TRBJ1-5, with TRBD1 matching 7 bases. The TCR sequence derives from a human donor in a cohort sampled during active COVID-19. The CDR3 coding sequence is TGTGCCACCCCGGGACAGCATTCGAGTTGCAATCAGCCCCAGCATTTT. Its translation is CATPGQHSSCNQPQHF.